This T cell receptor beta chain was captured by sequencing in a study of blood T cell repertoires in COVID-19. Study details: Sites across the United States, Italy and Spain contributed samples from acute and convalescent COVID-19. The analysed material was cDNA or gDNA that came from T cells, B-cell-depleted T cells, or PBMCs.

The CDR3 covers 11 residues. Germline V gene lookup returns CDR1 GTSNPN and CDR2 SVGIG (reference sequence). Concerning this clone itself: A junction end diverges from the germline sequence, so it may reflect a read error.

Original methodology: Nucleated cell counts were estimated from reference gene primer amplification. TCRdb's copy holds only in-frame clones and misses some; the assay was immunoSEQ multiplex PCR. V, J and clone size are those of that table, while D and trimming were read from the DNA. The sample carries roughly 250,000 clones, 84% recorded once. The gene calls are TRBV30 and TRBJ1-2; TRBD1 is a possible D gene (6 bases). The sequenced material came from peripheral blood. This sequence was found in a man between 50 and 59 years old with acute or convalescent COVID-19. CDR3 sequence (DNA): TGTGCCTGGAGTGCTTCGGCAGGGGTAGCCTTC. Translation: CAWSASAGVAF.